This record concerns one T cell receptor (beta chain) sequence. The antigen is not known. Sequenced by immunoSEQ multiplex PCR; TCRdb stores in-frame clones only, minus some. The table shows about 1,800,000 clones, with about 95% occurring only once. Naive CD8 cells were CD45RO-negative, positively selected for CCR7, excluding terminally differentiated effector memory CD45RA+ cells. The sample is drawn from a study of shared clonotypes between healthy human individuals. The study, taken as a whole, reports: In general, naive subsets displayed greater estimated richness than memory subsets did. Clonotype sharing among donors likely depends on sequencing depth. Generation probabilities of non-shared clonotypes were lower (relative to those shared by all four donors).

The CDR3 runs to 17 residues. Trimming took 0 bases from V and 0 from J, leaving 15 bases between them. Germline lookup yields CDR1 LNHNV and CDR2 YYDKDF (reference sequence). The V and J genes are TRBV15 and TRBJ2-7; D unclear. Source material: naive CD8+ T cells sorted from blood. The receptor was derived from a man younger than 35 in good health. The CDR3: CATSRDLGEPSSYEQYF. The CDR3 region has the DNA TGTGCCACCAGCAGAGATCTTGGGGAACCAAGCTCCTACGAGCAGTACTTC.